This T cell receptor (beta chain) was obtained from a study of blood T cells in healthy people across ages. Study results and caveats: Long-lived donors exceeded aged donors in naive CD4+ cells and diversity. Older individuals had lower TCR beta diversity per million T cells (the decline was roughly linear).

Through a sample-barcoded 5' primer and a J-beta primer mix, a second PCR was run for roughly 7 to 11 cycles. TCRdb itself ran the 5' RACE reads through MiXCR, one entry per CDR3 protein. The sample yields some 900,000 distinct CDR3 sequences, 29% seen once. This clonotype appeared a few times. What it binds is unknown. V was pared by 0 bases and J by 3 bases, with 10 bases of the junction left unmatched. Germline V gives CDR1 SGHNT, CDR2 YENEEA. This CDR3 comprises 19 residues. A minimum of 6.5 million PBMCs was isolated per sample. Material: blood. V is TRBV11-3 and J is TRBJ2-6; 8 nucleotides agree with TRBD1. This sequence was found in a woman aged 80 or over in good health. CDR3 DNA: TGTGCCAGCAGCTTAGATTACAGGGGGACCAGTAGTGGGGCCAACGTCCTGACTTTC. Its protein is CASSLDYRGTSSGANVLTF.